The 21 T cell receptor beta chains below come from one sample, sequenced in a study of cytomegalovirus exposure and HLA in healthy donors. In the PCR, 60 Vbeta and 13 Jbeta primers were used. The data were produced by immunoSEQ multiplex PCR, yet TCRdb's version contains in-frame clones alone and is incomplete. The data contain about 94,000 clones, around four fifths of them singletons. Material for sequencing was PBMCs. All receptors come from a man between 40 and 49 years old in good health and CMV-seropositive.

In its sample, this clone was seen a few times. V is TRBV29-1 and J is TRBJ2-4, with D tentatively TRBD1 (5 bases). The CDR3 contains 21 residues. CDR1 SQVTM and CDR2 ANQGSEA come from the germline V gene. V dropped 0 bases and J dropped 0 bases, with 27 bases sitting between them. The CDR3 loop reads CSVEDLKMETGEPVAKNIQYF. DNA for the CDR3: TGCAGCGTTGAAGATCTCAAAATGGAAACAGGAGAGCCTGTAGCCAAAAACATTCAGTACTTC.

This rearrangement joins TRBV6-7 to TRBJ2-4, with 9 bases that match TRBD1. TRBV6-7 is classed as an ORF, of uncertain function. This CDR3 region has 22 residues. Trimming cost V 0 bases and J 0 bases; bases outside gene matches: 18. CDR3 sequence: CASSYSKKGTGRATLAKNIQYF. The CDR3 nucleotides are TGTGCCAGCAGTTACTCGAAAAAAGGGACAGGGAGGGCCACTTTAGCCAAAAACATTCAGTACTTC.

This clone turned up a few times. The chain uses TRBV6-1 and TRBJ1-4; D is perhaps TRBD1 (5 bases). Trimming left V 3 bases short and J 5 bases short, with 13 bases between. CDR3 length: 15 residues. CDR1 and CDR2 (germline): MNHNS, SASEGT. The CDR3 sequence: CASSDIRGGNEKLFF. CDR3 sequence (DNA): TGTGCCAGCAGTGATATAAGGGGAGGAAATGAAAAACTGTTTTTT.

This chain connects TRBV4-2 to TRBJ1-3; D may be TRBD1 (5 bases). The V end was cut by 4 bases, the J end by 4 bases, with 11 bases between. Germline V gene lookup returns CDR1 LGHNA and CDR2 YNFKEQ. This CDR3 region has 14 residues. CDR3 sequence reads: CASSPGFEGNTIYF. The DNA of the CDR3 is TGTGCCAGCAGCCCAGGGTTTGAGGGAAACACCATATATTTT.

CDR3 in DNA: TGTGCCAGCAGTTACCTGGGACAGGCTGGTGGCTACACCTTC. Its protein product is CASSYLGQAGGYTF. The rearrangement uses TRBV6-5 and TRBJ1-2; 8 positions agree with TRBD1. The CDR3 length is 14 residues. V was clipped by 2 bases and J by 7 bases; unmatched bases: 6. The germline V gene encodes CDR1 MNHEY and CDR2 SVGAGI.

The chain uses TRBV28 and TRBJ2-1, with 12 bases aligning to TRBD1. CDR3 length: 14 amino acids. Unmatched junction bases numbered 7, after V lost 6 bases and J lost 10 bases. Germline V gives CDR1 MDHEN, CDR2 SYDVKM. CDR3 amino acids: CASSTGTGGREQFF. CDR3 sequence (DNA): TGTGCCAGCAGCACCGGGACAGGGGGCCGAGAGCAGTTCTTC.

The rearrangement links TRBV25-1 to TRBJ2-7; D perhaps matches TRBD2 (5 bases). Germline V gene lookup returns CDR1 MGHDK and CDR2 SYGVNS. Trimming removed 3 bases from V and 3 bases from J, with 18 bases in between. This CDR3 spans 16 amino acids. The CDR3 region is CASSEKTAGSLYEQYF. For the CDR3, the DNA is TGTGCCAGCAGTGAGAAGACGGCGGGCAGTCTCTACGAGCAGTACTTC.

The DNA of the CDR3 is TGTGCCAGCAGCCCGAGGGACAGGGTTTACGAGCAGTACTTC. Translation gives CASSPRDRVYEQYF. The chain links TRBV7-9 to TRBJ2-7; 9 bases match TRBD1. Germline values: CDR1 SEHNR, CDR2 FQNEAQ (reference sequence). The V segment lost 5 bases and the J segment 4 bases; nucleotides outside the gene matches: 6. The CDR3 has 14 residues.

The CDR3 DNA reads as TGTGCCAGCAGCCTCGGGCCCGGGAGGTCCTACAATGAGCAGTTCTTC. It encodes CASSLGPGRSYNEQFF. J is TRBJ2-1 and V is TRBV7-8, with 7 bases identical to TRBD2. Germline assignment: CDR1 SGHVS and CDR2 FQNEAQ. The CDR3 is 16 amino acids. V gave up 5 bases and J gave up 1 base; unmatched junction bases: 8. The full variable domain, with the rest looked up from reference TRBV7-8 and TRBJ2-1, is GAGVSQSPRYKVAKRGQDVALRCDPISGHVSLFWYQQALGQGPEFLTYFQNEAQLDKSGLPSDRFFAERPEGSVSTLKIQRTQQEDSAVYLCASSLGPGRSYNEQFFGPGTRLTVL.

Note on this clone: This CDR3 is also generated by other DNA sequences in the sample. The chain employs TRBV6-1 and TRBJ2-7; 9 positions agree with TRBD1. Trimming at V came to 5 bases and at J to 5 bases, leaving 10 bases not matched to a gene. The CDR3 consists of 15 residues. Germline V gene lookup returns CDR1 MNHNS and CDR2 SASEGT. CDR3 bases: TGTGCCAGCAGTACGGCTCGGGACAGGGCCCACGAGCAGTACTTC. Its protein is CASSTARDRAHEQYF.

This chain joins TRBV10-2 and TRBJ1-5; D is undetermined. Germline V gene lookup returns CDR1 WSHSY and CDR2 SAAADI. The CDR3 is 15 amino acids. V gave up 0 bases and J gave up 2 bases, with 8 bases separating them. This CDR3 is CASSESAGGNQPQHF. CDR3 nucleotides: TGCGCCAGCAGTGAGTCGGCGGGTGGCAATCAGCCCCAGCATTTT.

The chain couples TRBV2 to TRBJ1-5; TRBD1 matches 7 bases. The CDR3 is 14 amino acids. Germline CDR1 is SNHLY and CDR2 is FYNNEI. V shed 6 bases and J 5 bases; nucleotides not matched to a gene: 7. This chain's CDR3 is CASSPGTDYQPQHF. The CDR3, as DNA: TGTGCCAGCAGCCCAGGGACAGATTATCAGCCCCAGCATTTT.

The CDR3 nucleotides are TGTGCCAGCAGTTACGGGAGGTACAGAAGCACAGATACGCAGTATTTT. As protein: CASSYGRYRSTDTQYF. The rearrangement links TRBV6-5 to TRBJ2-3; TRBD2 might be the D (6 bases). The germline V gene has CDR1 MNHEY and CDR2 SVGAGI. V was pared by 2 bases and J by 0 bases, with 12 bases between. This CDR3 comprises 16 residues.

Note on this clone: The sample holds other DNA sequences that translate to the same CDR3. This chain connects TRBV28 to TRBJ2-7; the match to TRBD1 covers 7 bases. V lost 4 bases, J lost 3 bases, and 6 bases stayed unmatched. The CDR3 runs 14 residues. Germline-derived CDR1 and CDR2 are MDHEN and SYDVKM. The CDR3 bases are TGTGCCAGCAGTTCTAGACAGGGAGTCTACGAGCAGTACTTC. This sequence encodes CASSSRQGVYEQYF.

On this clone itself: A read error may account for a junction end that differs from germline. The V call is TRBV5-4, the J call TRBJ2-5; 7 positions agree with TRBD1. CDR1 is SGHNT and CDR2 is YYREEE in the germline V gene (reference sequence). The length of the CDR3 is 11 residues. The CDR3 DNA reads as TGTGCCAGCAGCTTGGAGGGACAGACGAACTTC. It yields the protein CASSLEGQTNF.

V usage is TRBV6-4 and J usage is TRBJ1-3; D perhaps matches TRBD1 (6 bases). This CDR3 region has 16 residues. V dropped 6 bases and J dropped 0 bases, with 15 bases sitting between them. The V gene's germline CDR1 is MRHNA and CDR2 SNTAGT. CDR3 sequence (DNA): TGTGCCAGCAGCAGACAAACAGGGCACTCTGGAAACACCATATATTTT. Its translation is CASSRQTGHSGNTIYF.

The V gene is TRBV13, the J gene TRBJ2-7, with D possibly TRBD2 on 6 matching bases. Trimming removed 4 bases at V and 5 bases at J, with 9 bases between. This CDR3 is built from 12 residues. Germline loops: CDR1 PRHDT, CDR2 FYEKMQ (reference sequence). The CDR3 sequence: CASSSLANEQYF. CDR3 DNA: TGTGCCAGCAGCTCTCTAGCGAACGAGCAGTACTTC.

The CDR3 DNA reads TGTGCCAGCAGCCCCAGCGGATCCTACGAGCAGTACTTC. Encoded protein: CASSPSGSYEQYF. V and J are TRBV7-2 and TRBJ2-7; D is possibly TRBD2 (5 bases). CDR3 length: 13 amino acids. Per the germline V gene, CDR1 is SGHTA and CDR2 is FQGNSA. Trimming took 5 bases from V and 1 from J, leaving 9 bases between them.

This chain connects TRBV29-1 to TRBJ2-7; D is uncertain. Between the trimmed V and J ends, which lost 5 bases and 3 bases, there was a span of 11 bases. The CDR3 is made up of 12 amino acids. CDR1 and CDR2 (germline): SQVTM, ANQGSEA. CDR3 sequence: CSVQSRSYEQYF. CDR3 DNA sequence: TGCAGCGTTCAATCGCGGAGCTACGAGCAGTACTTC.

V gene TRBV29-1 combines with J gene TRBJ1-1, with TRBD1 matching 7 bases. Germline V gene data show CDR1 as SQVTM and CDR2 as ANQGSEA. The CDR3 is 13 amino acids. The junction had 11 bases not matched to a gene; V was cut back by 7 bases and J by 6 bases. CDR3 DNA: TGCAGCGGGAAGGGACAGTCGACGGCTGAAGCTTTCTTT. Amino acid sequence: CSGKGQSTAEAFF. Full variable domain (outside the CDR3, taken from reference TRBV29-1 and TRBJ1-1): SAVISQKPSRDICQRGTSLTIQCQVDSQVTMMFWYRQQPGQSLTLIATANQGSEATYESGFVIDKFPISRPNLTFSTLTVSNMSPEDSSIYLCSGKGQSTAEAFFGQGTRLTVV.

This clone was picked up a small number of times. The V call is TRBV5-1, the J call TRBJ1-2; 9 bases are a match to TRBD1. The V gene end was trimmed by 0 bases and the J gene end by 5 bases; junction bases not matched to a gene: 8. This CDR3 spans 16 amino acids. Per germline, CDR1 SGHRS and CDR2 YFSETQ. The DNA for the CDR3 is TGCGCCAGCAGCTTGGGGACAGGGGAAGTGGGGTATGGCTACACCTTC. Protein product: CASSLGTGEVGYGYTF.